This T cell receptor beta chain was sequenced during a study of cytomegalovirus exposure and HLA in healthy donors. Germline trimming cut 6 bases from V and 4 bases from J; bases unmatched to any gene: 9. This CDR3 comprises 15 residues. CDR1 is MNHNS, CDR2 SASEGT, per germline. A multiplex PCR was run with 60 Vbeta primers and 13 Jbeta primers. TCRdb's copy holds only in-frame clones and misses some; the assay was immunoSEQ multiplex PCR. Among just over 150,000 clones, around nine tenths were seen once, and the ten largest hold nearly 2%. This clone was recorded once. V and J are TRBV6-1 and TRBJ2-5, with 9 bases matching TRBD1. The material sequenced was PBMCs. The clonotype comes from a woman aged 18-29 years in good health and CMV-seronegative. The CDR3 bases are TGTGCCAGCAGACCTATATGGGGACAGGGAGAGACCCAGTACTTC. Protein: CASRPIWGQGETQYF.